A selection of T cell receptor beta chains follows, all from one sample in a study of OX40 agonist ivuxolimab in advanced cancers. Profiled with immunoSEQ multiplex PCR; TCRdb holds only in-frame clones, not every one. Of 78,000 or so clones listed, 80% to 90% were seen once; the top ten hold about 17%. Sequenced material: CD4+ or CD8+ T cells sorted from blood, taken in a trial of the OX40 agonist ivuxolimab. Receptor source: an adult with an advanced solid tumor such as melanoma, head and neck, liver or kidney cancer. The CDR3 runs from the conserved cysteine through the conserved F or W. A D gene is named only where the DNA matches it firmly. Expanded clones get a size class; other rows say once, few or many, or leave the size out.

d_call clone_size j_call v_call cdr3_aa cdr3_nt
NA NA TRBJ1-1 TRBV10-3 CAITSGGGTEAFF TGTGCCATCACCTCGGGGGGGGGCACTGAAGCTTTCTTT
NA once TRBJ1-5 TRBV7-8 CASSLRDRPLNQPQHF TGTGCCAGCAGCTTACGCGACAGGCCTCTCAATCAGCCCCAGCATTTT
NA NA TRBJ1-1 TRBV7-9 CASSLEGGGDTEAFF TGTGCCAGCAGCTTAGAAGGAGGGGGGGACACTGAAGCTTTCTTT
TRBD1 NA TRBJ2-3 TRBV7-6 CASSLPRTGADTQYF TGTGCCAGCAGCTTACCCCGGACAGGGGCAGATACGCAGTATTTT
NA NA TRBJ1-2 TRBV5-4 CASSHDLNGGGYGYTF TGTGCCAGCAGCCACGATCTCAACGGGGGAGGGTATGGCTACACCTTC
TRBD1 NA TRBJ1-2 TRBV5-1 CASSLGSQGGNYGYTF TGCGCCAGCAGCTTGGGGTCGCAGGGGGGGAACTATGGCTACACCTTC
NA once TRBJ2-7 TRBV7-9 CASSLWDVGQNYEQYF TGTGCCAGCAGCTTATGGGATGTAGGACAGAACTACGAGCAGTACTTC
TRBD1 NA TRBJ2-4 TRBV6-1 CASSEAEGARKNIQYF TGTGCCAGCAGTGAAGCAGAGGGGGCGCGCAAAAACATTCAGTACTTC
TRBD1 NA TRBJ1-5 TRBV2 CASSGQGKDQPQHF TGTGCCAGCAGTGGACAGGGTAAGGATCAGCCCCAGCATTTT
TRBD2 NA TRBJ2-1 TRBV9 CASTPLAGEGHEQFF TGTGCCAGCACCCCCCTAGCGGGGGAAGGCCATGAGCAGTTCTTC
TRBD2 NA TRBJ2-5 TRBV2 CASSSPPAGPQETQYF TGTGCCAGCAGTTCACCCCCAGCGGGACCCCAAGAGACCCAGTACTTC
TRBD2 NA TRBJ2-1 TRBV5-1 CASSLILGAGGQQFF TGCGCCAGCAGCTTGATTTTAGGGGCGGGAGGGCAGCAGTTCTTC
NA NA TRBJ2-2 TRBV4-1 CASSQVFPSGELFF TGCGCCAGCAGCCAAGTGTTTCCCAGCGGGGAGCTGTTTTTT
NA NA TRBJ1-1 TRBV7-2 CASSLELRTEAFF TGTGCCAGCAGCTTAGAACTACGCACTGAAGCTTTCTTT
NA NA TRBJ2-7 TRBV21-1 CASGENSETYYEQYF TGTGCCAGCGGGGAGAACAGCGAAACCTACTACGAGCAGTACTTC
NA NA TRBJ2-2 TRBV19 CASSTAYPTGELFF TGTGCCAGTAGTACGGCCTACCCCACCGGGGAGCTGTTTTTT
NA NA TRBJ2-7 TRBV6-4 CASSATGRTYEQYF TGTGCCAGCAGCGCTACGGGGAGGACCTACGAGCAGTACTTC
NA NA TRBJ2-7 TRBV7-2 CASSTALTAYEQYF TGTGCCAGCAGCACTGCTCTTACAGCCTACGAGCAGTACTTC
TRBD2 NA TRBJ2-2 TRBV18 CASSPQSGAGELFF TGTGCCAGCTCACCACAAAGCGGGGCCGGGGAGCTGTTTTTT
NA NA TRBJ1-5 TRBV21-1 CASRLPDRAHSNQPQHF TGTGCCAGCCGACTACCTGACAGGGCTCATAGCAATCAGCCCCAGCATTTT
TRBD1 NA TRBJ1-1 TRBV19 CASSTGQGGNTEAFF TGTGCCAGTAGTACGGGACAGGGAGGGAACACTGAAGCTTTCTTT
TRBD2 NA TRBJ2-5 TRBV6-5 CASSYSRTSGSGTQYF TGTGCCAGCAGTTACTCTCGGACTAGCGGGAGTGGGACCCAGTACTTC